A single T cell receptor beta chain is shown here with its context. This clonotype has a handful of counts. This receptor's antigen is unknown. The input lacks base qualities; no much larger clone sits a single base away. Sequences SEHNR (CDR1) and FQNEAQ (CDR2) are obtained from the germline V gene (reference sequence). The CDR3 numbers 13 residues from cysteine through phenylalanine. CDR3 DNA only is kept here, 39 bases in frame from base 1. Relative to germline, V is 8 bases shorter and J is 1 base shorter, with 12 bases between their ends. The sample belongs to a study of T cell repertoires in cytomegalovirus infection (dated by TCRdb to 2018 to 2020). For the study in its entirety: Alongside well-studied HLA-B-restricted epitopes, the peptide stimulations were aimed at recently identified HLA-C-restricted CMV epitopes, whose presentation resists viral immunomodulation. Because public TCR beta signatures pointed to carriage of CMV infection together with the matching HLA type, the HLA type of each donor mattered for the analysis.

These reads were obtained on an Illumina HiSeq 1500. The raw public data were reprocessed by TCRdb itself: fastp quality trimming at Q25, MiXCR clonotype calling, in-frame beta chains only. Rows with a matching CDR3 protein are joined into one entry that keeps the most common DNA and genes. The sample includes about 130,000 distinct CDR3 sequences, with roughly 32% observed a single time. Roughly 47% of the sample is taken by the ten largest. The treatment or condition tag for this specimen amounts to: in vitro stimulation with specific CMV peptide epitopes to enrich CMV-specific T cells. The study at large found these results: The ex vivo response was dominated by HLA-C-restricted CMV-specific TCR beta clonotypes, which also provided the single most frequent clonotype in two of eight donors. Carriers of CMV infection plus the relevant HLA type were discriminated by the cumulative frequency of public TCR beta family members in the study cohort and in an independent approximately 340-donor cohort.

The material was CD8+ T cells from cultured PBMCs, obtained from culture after CMV antigen stimulation. This receptor was obtained from a human donor in good health (CMV status not recorded). Some clones in this sample may be carry-over from other donors' samples. Here the chain combines TRBV7-9 and TRBJ2-7; the D gene could be TRBD1 or TRBD2, each one agreeing over 5 bases. The encoded CDR3 is CASRWDGSYEQYF. The nucleotides read TGTGCCAGCCGCTGGGACGGTTCCTACGAGCAGTACTTC.